This T cell receptor beta chain appears in the sequencing data of a study of response to subunit inactivated influenza vaccine. V was pared by 5 bases and J by 5 bases, with 17 bases between. Germline V lookup: CDR1 SSHAT, CDR2 FNYEAQ (reference sequence). CDR3 length equals 15 residues. TCRdb used MiXCR to reprocess the RT-PCR reads, holding one entry per CDR3 protein. The table lists hundreds of thousands of distinct CDR3 sequences, 12% of them singletons. The J gene is TRBJ2-3, the V gene TRBV7-7; either TRBD1 or TRBD2 may fit D (6 bases each). The TCR originated in a man aged 45-60 years who received an inactivated influenza vaccine. The material sequenced was non-naive T cells sorted from PBMCs, taken around 15 days before vaccination. The CDR3 loop reads CASSLGVGGKDTQYF. The CDR3 coding sequence is TGTGCCAGCAGCCTCGGGGTGGGGGGCAAAGATACGCAGTATTTT.